This TCR beta chain was sequenced in a study of shared clonotypes between healthy human individuals. This clone was seen once. The sample contains more than one DNA sequence encoding this CDR3. TCRdb keeps only in-frame clones here, not all; method: immunoSEQ multiplex PCR. The sample lists about 2.4 million clones; just over 90% were seen once. Per the germline V gene, CDR1 is MNHEY and CDR2 is SVGAGI. This CDR3 has 12 amino acids. Deletions cut 0 bases from V and 2 bases from J, with 2 bases between. The V call is TRBV6-5, the J call TRBJ2-7; D remains ambiguous. The receptor was derived from a man younger than 35 in good health. Material for sequencing was naive CD4+ T cells sorted from blood. Subset noted: CD45RA+ positively selected. CDR3 in amino acids: CASSYSPYEQYF. CDR3 bases: TGTGCCAGCAGTTACTCACCCTACGAGCAGTACTTC.